The 9 T cell receptor beta chains given below trace back to one sample, sequenced in a study of regulatory T cells in long-lasting Graves disease. Regarding time point: newly diagnosed GD, antithyroid drugs for less than 3 months. PBMC RNA was the source of the TCR library. Researchers made TCR beta libraries by using iRepertoire HTBI primers and running Arm-PCR on CDR3 regions. Each CDR3 protein is one row after TCRdb ran MiXCR on the multiplex PCR reads. In the table there are almost 450,000 distinct CDR3 sequences, about 15% of which are singletons. These same records also appear under a second study, on T cells in Graves' hyperthyroidism and ophthalmopathy.

This specimen consisted of peripheral blood mononuclear cells (PBMCs), obtained at new diagnosis, from a patient treated with antithyroid drugs. The receptor source for this set is a woman aged 30 to 39 with Graves disease.

This clonotype was recorded at least ten times. The gene calls are TRBV7-9 and TRBJ2-5; D call uncertain. This CDR3 region has 13 residues. From germline, CDR1 is SEHNR and CDR2 FQNEAQ (reference sequence). V lost 5 bases, J lost 1 base, and 8 bases lay in between. CDR3 protein: CASSLPVQETQYF. CDR3 DNA: TGTGCCAGCAGCCTCCCGGTCCAAGAGACCCAGTACTTC.

This clonotype has at least ten counts. The genes are TRBV28 and TRBJ2-5; D perhaps matches TRBD1 (7 bases). The CDR3 length is 16 residues. Germline V CDR1 and CDR2: MDHEN, SYDVKM. Trimming pared 5 bases from V and 1 base from J, leaving 17 bases between. As DNA, the CDR3 is TGTGCCAGCAGTCCCAGGGGGGTAGCTACCCAAGAGACCCAGTACTTC. As protein: CASSPRGVATQETQYF.

This clonotype was found many times. V is TRBV2 and J is TRBJ2-1, with 15 bases fitting TRBD2. The germline V gene encodes CDR1 SNHLY and CDR2 FYNNEI. This CDR3 is built from 17 residues. V shed 6 bases and J 4 bases; nucleotides not matched to a gene: 7. CDR3 sequence reads: CASREGLAGGQYNEQFF. As DNA, the CDR3 is TGTGCCAGCAGGGAGGGACTAGCGGGAGGCCAATACAATGAGCAGTTCTTC.

There are many counts of this clonotype. This chain connects TRBV28 to TRBJ2-1, with D tentatively TRBD2 (6 bases). Trimming removed 5 bases at V and 6 bases at J, with 17 bases between. CDR1 and CDR2 (germline): MDHEN, SYDVKM. This CDR3 is built from 15 residues. The CDR3 loop is CASSGWGERINEQFF. CDR3 coding DNA: TGTGCCAGCAGTGGATGGGGGGAGCGGATCAATGAGCAGTTCTTC.

This clonotype was observed a few times. J is TRBJ1-2 and V is TRBV28; no firm D call. Trimming took 4 bases from V and 4 from J, leaving 16 bases between them. The germline CDR1 and CDR2 sequences are MDHEN and SYDVKM. The length of the CDR3 is 15 residues. CDR3 loop: CASSYQDRGLYGYTF. CDR3 in DNA: TGTGCCAGCAGTTACCAGGACCGCGGGCTCTATGGCTACACCTTC.

Only a few counts were recorded for this clonotype. A much more abundant neighbour one base away suggests this may be a read error. The chain has TRBV6-1 and TRBJ1-2, with D hard to call. Germline V gene data show CDR1 as MNHNS and CDR2 as SASEGT. This CDR3 has 13 residues. The germline V and J ends were trimmed by 6 bases and 0 bases, with 8 bases remaining between them. In DNA form, the CDR3 reads TGTGCCAGCAGCCAGGAGGCTAACTATGGCTACACCTTC. It is translated as CASSQEANYGYTF.

This clonotype was seen many times. The rearrangement links TRBV3-1 to TRBJ2-7, with 9 bases fitting TRBD1. The germline V gene has CDR1 LGHDT and CDR2 YNNKEL (reference sequence). The CDR3 covers 18 residues. Trimming at V came to 0 bases and at J to 1 base, leaving 10 bases not matched to a gene. The CDR3 protein is CASSQEWGQGVGSYEQYF. CDR3 in DNA: TGTGCCAGCAGCCAAGAGTGGGGACAGGGTGTAGGATCCTACGAGCAGTACTTC.

This clonotype has ten or more counts. The rearrangement links TRBV20-1 to TRBJ2-3, with 8 bases identical to TRBD2. In germline, CDR1 is DFQATT, CDR2 SNEGSKA (reference sequence). This CDR3 is 11 amino acids long. CDR3 nucleotide sequence: TGCACCGCGGGAGGCTCGGATACGCAGTATTTT. It encodes CTAGGSDTQYF.

Many counts were recorded for this clonotype. CDR3 residues: CASRTQLAGGIEQYF. The CDR3 region has the DNA TGTGCCAGCAGGACCCAACTAGCGGGAGGAATAGAGCAGTACTTC. The genes are TRBV2 and TRBJ2-7; TRBD2 matches 12 bases. The V gene end was trimmed by 6 bases and the J gene end by 7 bases; junction bases not matched to a gene: 10. Germline V gives CDR1 SNHLY, CDR2 FYNNEI. The CDR3 covers 15 residues.